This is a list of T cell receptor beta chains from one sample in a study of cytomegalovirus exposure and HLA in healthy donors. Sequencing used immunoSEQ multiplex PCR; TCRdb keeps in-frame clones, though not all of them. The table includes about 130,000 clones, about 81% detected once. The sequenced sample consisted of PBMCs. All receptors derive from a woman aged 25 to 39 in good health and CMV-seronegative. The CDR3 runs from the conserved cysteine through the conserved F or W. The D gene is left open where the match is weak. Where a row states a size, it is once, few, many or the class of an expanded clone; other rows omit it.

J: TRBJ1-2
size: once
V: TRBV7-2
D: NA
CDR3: CASSMVVGGNYGYTF
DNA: TGTGCCAGCAGCATGGTAGTGGGGGGGAACTATGGCTACACCTTC

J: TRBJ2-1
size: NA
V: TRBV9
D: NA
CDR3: CASSVERHLSYNEQFF
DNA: TGTGCCAGCAGCGTAGAGAGACACCTCTCCTACAATGAGCAGTTCTTC

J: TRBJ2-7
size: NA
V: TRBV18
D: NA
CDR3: CASSLHRSGFDNYEQYF
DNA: TGTGCCAGCTCACTTCATAGGTCAGGGTTCGACAACTACGAGCAGTACTTC

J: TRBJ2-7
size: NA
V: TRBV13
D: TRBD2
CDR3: CASSTPGTSGSYEQYF
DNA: TGTGCCAGCAGCACTCCCGGGACTAGCGGATCCTACGAGCAGTACTTC

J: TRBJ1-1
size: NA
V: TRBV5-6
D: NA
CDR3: CASSLVSSEAFF
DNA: TGTGCCAGCAGCTTGGTTTCGTCTGAAGCTTTCTTT

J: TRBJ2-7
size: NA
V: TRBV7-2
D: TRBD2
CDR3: CASSAAGASDEQYF
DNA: TGTGCCAGCAGCGCAGCGGGAGCCTCTGACGAGCAGTACTTC

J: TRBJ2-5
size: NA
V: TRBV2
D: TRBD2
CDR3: CASSGTSGGQETQYF
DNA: TGTGCCAGCAGTGGAACAAGCGGGGGCCAAGAGACCCAGTACTTC

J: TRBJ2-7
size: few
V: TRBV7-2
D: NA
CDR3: CASSQRRAGDEQYF
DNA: TGTGCCAGCAGCCAGCGGCGGGCAGGGGACGAGCAGTACTTC

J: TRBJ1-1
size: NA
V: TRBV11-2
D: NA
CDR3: CASSSDSLNTEAFF
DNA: TGTGCCAGCAGCTCCGACAGCTTGAACACTGAAGCTTTCTTT

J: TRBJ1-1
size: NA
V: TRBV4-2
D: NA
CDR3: CASSGVGDKGDTEAFF
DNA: TGTGCCAGCAGCGGCGTTGGTGACAAGGGGGACACTGAAGCTTTCTTT

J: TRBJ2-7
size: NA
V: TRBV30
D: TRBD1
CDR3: CAWSLWTGAYEQYF
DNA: TGTGCCTGGAGTCTTTGGACAGGGGCCTACGAGCAGTACTTC

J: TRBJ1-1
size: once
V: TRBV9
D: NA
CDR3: CASSSSGAEAFF
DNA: TGTGCCAGCTCCTCGAGCGGAGCGGAAGCTTTCTTT

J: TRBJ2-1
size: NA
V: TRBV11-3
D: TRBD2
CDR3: CATRTSGRINPDEQFF
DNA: TGTGCCACCCGGACTAGCGGGAGGATAAATCCCGATGAGCAGTTCTTC

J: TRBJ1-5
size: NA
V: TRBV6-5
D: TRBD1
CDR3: CASCNSGTVLSAQHF
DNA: TGTGCCAGCTGTAACTCCGGGACAGTACTATCGGCCCAGCATTTT

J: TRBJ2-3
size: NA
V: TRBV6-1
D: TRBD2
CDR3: CASTAGDTDTQYF
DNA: TGTGCCAGCACGGCGGGAGACACAGATACGCAGTATTTT

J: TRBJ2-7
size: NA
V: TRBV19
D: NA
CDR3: CASSIGGNSYEQYF
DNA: TGTGCCAGTAGTATTGGAGGGAACTCCTACGAGCAGTACTTC

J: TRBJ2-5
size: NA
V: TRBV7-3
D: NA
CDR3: CASSPQAPGTQYF
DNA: TGTGCCAGCAGCCCCCAGGCGCCTGGGACCCAGTACTTC